The 18 T cell receptor beta chains reported below all come from one sample, sequenced in a study of molecular identifiers for immune sequencing clone quantification. TCRdb passed the PCR reads through MiXCR, listing each CDR3 protein once. The top ten clones hold under 0.85% of a sample with 490,000 or so distinct CDR3 sequences, 20% to 25% of them seen once. Specimen: naive CD8+ T cells from blood, with Jurkat cell RNA spiked in. Stated subset: FACS-sorted CD8+CD4-CCR7+CD45RA+ naive T cells. Source of these receptors: a human donor in good health. Some libraries in this study had Jurkat cell RNA spiked in.

This clonotype was seen ten or more times. The V gene is TRBV7-9, the J gene TRBJ2-3; D is possibly TRBD1 or TRBD2 (5 bases each). Looked up from germline, CDR1 is SEHNR and CDR2 is FQNEAQ (reference sequence). The V gene lost 3 bases and the J gene lost 4 bases, with 8 bases spanning the gap. The length of the CDR3 is 13 residues. The CDR3 region has the DNA TGTGCCAGCAGCTTCGGGACGCCAGATACGCAGTATTTT. Encoded protein: CASSFGTPDTQYF.

This clonotype appeared many times. The J gene is TRBJ2-3, the V gene TRBV10-3; TRBD1 matches 8 bases. V lost 3 bases, J lost 1 base, and 3 bases stayed unmatched. The germline V gene encodes CDR1 ENHRY and CDR2 SYGVKD. This CDR3 has 15 amino acids. The chain's CDR3 is CAISDQGAGTDTQYF. The CDR3 DNA is TGTGCCATCAGTGATCAGGGGGCCGGCACAGATACGCAGTATTTT.

There are a few counts of this clonotype. This chain joins TRBV19 and TRBJ1-5; D not resolved. CDR3 size: 15 residues. The V and J ends lost 5 bases and 1 base respectively, with 12 bases between them. From germline, CDR1 is LNHDA and CDR2 SQIVND (reference sequence). The CDR3 region is CASSPDGVSNQPQHF. In nucleotides, the CDR3 is TGTGCCAGTAGTCCCGACGGGGTAAGCAATCAGCCCCAGCATTTT.

Remarks on this clonotype: At one end the junction does not follow the germline gene, possibly because of a read error. The chain combines TRBV12-3 or TRBV12-4 with TRBJ2-6; tentatively, D is TRBD1 or TRBD2 (5 bases each). There are 18 residues in the CDR3. In nucleotides, the CDR3 is TGTGCCAGCACTTACGGCGGCCAGCCCCAAGTCGGGGCCAACGCCCTGACTTTC. Protein sequence: CASTYGGQPQVGANALTF.

This clonotype was recorded at least ten times. One end of the junction is discordant with germline, which a read error may explain. The chain has TRBV12-3 or TRBV12-4 and TRBJ2-2, with D unresolved. This CDR3 contains 12 residues. CDR3 nucleotides: TGTGCCAGCAGTCCGAACGCCGGGGAGCTGTTTTTT. It specifies CASSPNAGELFF.

This clonotype was counted ten times or more. This chain uses TRBV7-9 with TRBJ1-1, with 7 positions matching TRBD1. Germline V gene data show CDR1 as SEHNR and CDR2 as FQNEAQ (reference sequence). Trimming took 4 bases from V and 3 from J; bases not matched to a gene: 5. This CDR3 comprises 14 residues. CDR3 sequence (DNA): TGTGCCAGCAGCTCATCAGGGGGGTACACTGAAGCTTTCTTT. Encoded protein: CASSSSGGYTEAFF.

For this clonotype: With only one base between it and a far larger clone, this is likely a read error. The chain couples TRBV7-9 to TRBJ2-3; D unclear. CDR3 size: 11 residues. CDR1 and CDR2 from the germline V gene are SEHNR and FQNEAQ (reference sequence). The CDR3, as DNA: TGTGCCAGCAGCATCACAGATACGCGGTATTTT. Encoded protein: CASSITDTRYF.

Only a few counts were recorded for this clonotype. This chain links TRBV11-2 with TRBJ2-2, with 12 bases matching TRBD2. The CDR3 length is 16 residues. Germline CDR1 SGHAT, CDR2 FQNNGV. Trimming cost V 4 bases and J 6 bases; bases outside gene matches: 6. CDR3 sequence: CASSSMTSGSPGELFF. Written as DNA, the CDR3 is TGTGCCAGCAGCTCAATGACTAGCGGGAGCCCCGGGGAGCTGTTTTTT.

This clonotype has a count of ten or more. This chain connects TRBV7-2 to TRBJ2-1; D uncertain. This CDR3 has 14 residues. Per germline, CDR1 SGHTA and CDR2 FQGNSA. The ends were cut back, 1 base at V and 6 bases at J, with 10 bases in the middle. CDR3 coding DNA: TGTGCCAGCAGCTTAGAGGTTGCCTCCAATGAGCAGTTCTTC. Translated, it gives CASSLEVASNEQFF.

Only a few counts were recorded for this clonotype. The chain uses TRBV5-4 and TRBJ2-1, with 8 nucleotides matching TRBD2. Germline trimming cut 4 bases from V and 8 bases from J; bases unmatched to any gene: 11. The CDR3 has 15 residues. The V gene's germline CDR1 is SGHNT and CDR2 YYREEE (reference sequence). The CDR3 loop is CASSPSGGPVHEQFF. The CDR3, as DNA: TGTGCCAGCAGCCCGTCGGGAGGGCCAGTGCATGAGCAGTTCTTC. Looking up the rest from reference TRBV5-4 and TRBJ2-1 gives the full variable domain: ETGVTQSPTHLIKTRGQQVTLRCSSQSGHNTVSWYQQALGQGPQFIFQYYREEENGRGNFPPRFSGLQFPNYSSELNVNALELDDSALYLCASSPSGGPVHEQFFGPGTRLTVL.

This clonotype was detected a few times. The chain employs TRBV5-1 and TRBJ2-7; D unresolved. Trimming pared 0 bases from V and 4 bases from J, leaving 17 bases between. Germline V gene data show CDR1 as SGHRS and CDR2 as YFSETQ. The CDR3 loop spans 16 amino acids. CDR3 nucleotide sequence: TGCGCCAGCAGCTTGGATGGTCCCCCGGAGACTTACGAGCAGTACTTC. Translating gives CASSLDGPPETYEQYF.

Regarding this clonotype: A read error may explain this, as a much larger clone is one base away. This sequence joins TRBV2 and TRBJ1-5; tentatively, D is TRBD1 (5 bases). The CDR3 sequence is 17 residues long. Germline CDR1 reads SNHLY; CDR2 reads FYNNEI. The CDR3 region is CATSEGDGGYSNQPQHF. In DNA, the CDR3 is TGTGCCACCAGTGAGGGTGACGGGGGATATAGCAATCAGCCCCAGCATTTT.

This chain joins TRBV6-2 or TRBV6-3 and TRBJ2-5, with 7 bases lining up with TRBD2. The germline V gene encodes CDR1 MNHEY and CDR2 SVGEGT. Trimming took 8 bases from V and 4 from J; bases not matched to a gene: 13. This CDR3 has 15 residues. This CDR3 is CASPYRAGAPETQYF. The DNA of the CDR3 is TGTGCCAGCCCATATCGTGCGGGAGCCCCAGAGACCCAGTACTTC.

V gene TRBV9 combines with J gene TRBJ2-5, with D tentatively TRBD2 (6 bases). CDR3 length equals 15 residues. CDR1 SGDLS and CDR2 YYNGEE come from the germline V gene. V shed 0 bases and J shed 2 bases, with 11 bases lying between them. In nucleotides, the CDR3 is TGTGCCAGCAGCGTAGGAACTAGCTATCAAGAGACCCAGTACTTC. Its translation: CASSVGTSYQETQYF.

This clonotype was seen a few times. The V gene is TRBV20-1, the J gene TRBJ1-5, with TRBD1 identical over 7 bases. Germline trimming cut 1 base from V and 6 bases from J; bases unmatched to any gene: 9. Germline V gene sequence: CDR1 DFQATT, CDR2 SNEGSKA (reference sequence). CDR3 size: 15 residues. CDR3 coding DNA: TGCAGTGCTAGAGTCCCAGGGGGACCCCTTCAGCCCCAGCATTTT. The encoded protein is CSARVPGGPLQPQHF.

This clonotype was seen a few times. The chain uses TRBV3-1 and TRBJ2-3, with TRBD2 matching 7 bases. The V segment lost 3 bases and the J segment 1 base; nucleotides outside the gene matches: 13. This CDR3 contains 18 residues. Germline V CDR1 and CDR2: LGHDT, YNNKEL (reference sequence). CDR3 DNA sequence: TGTGCCAGCAGCCACACCTGGGCCGCGGGAGTAGGCACAGATACGCAGTATTTT. Amino acid sequence: CASSHTWAAGVGTDTQYF.

This clonotype came up many times. The V call is TRBV7-9, the J call TRBJ1-3; D gene unclear. The CDR3 length is 17 residues. Germline V CDR1 and CDR2: SEHNR, FQNEAQ (reference sequence). Deletions cut 1 base from V and 2 bases from J, with 15 bases between. The CDR3 DNA reads TGTGCCAGCAGCTTAGGACTCGGTCCTAGGCCTGGAAACACCATATATTTT. Its translation: CASSLGLGPRPGNTIYF. The whole variable domain, remainder taken from reference TRBV7-9 and TRBJ1-3, is DTGVSQNPRHKITKRGQNVTFRCDPISEHNRLYWYRQTLGQGPEFLTYFQNEAQLEKSRLLSDRFSAERPKGSFSTLEIQRTEQGDSAMYLCASSLGLGPRPGNTIYFGEGSWLTVV.

The sample holds a few counts of this clonotype. The chain employs TRBV7-9 and TRBJ2-1; D not resolved. Germline V CDR1 and CDR2: SEHNR, FQNEAQ (reference sequence). Trimming took off 8 bases at V and 4 bases at J, with 18 bases between the two ends. The CDR3 contains 15 residues. CDR3 region: CASHRLGQKYNEQFF. The CDR3, as DNA: TGTGCCAGCCATCGGTTAGGGCAGAAGTACAATGAGCAGTTCTTC.